This TCR beta chain was identified in a study of blood T cell repertoires in COVID-19. Study in general: Samples representing acute and convalescent COVID-19 were sourced from the United States, Italy and Spain. Sources were T cells, B-cell-depleted T cells, or PBMCs; the material itself was cDNA or gDNA.

Seattle cases were enrolled at active infection and followed longitudinally. The germline CDR1 and CDR2 sequences are MNHEY and SMNVEV (reference sequence). This CDR3 is built from 17 residues. Unmatched junction bases numbered 14, after V lost 6 bases and J lost 4 bases. Repertoires were generated with immunoSEQ multiplex PCR, while TCRdb's copy carries only in-frame clones and drops some. The sample gives roughly 160,000 clones, 60% to 85% of which show up once; approximately 7.7% is in the top ten. This receptor was taken from an older woman with COVID-19, enrolled during active disease. The rearrangement links TRBV27 to TRBJ2-2, with 7 bases aligning to TRBD1. Sequencing was performed on peripheral blood. For the CDR3, the DNA is TGTGCCAGCAGCCGAAAGAACCGGGACAGATCCACCGGGGAGCTGTTTTTT. Its translation is CASSRKNRDRSTGELFF.